Included here is one T cell receptor (beta chain) sequence, with context. Its recognized antigen is unknown. No qualities accompany the bases; no much larger clone lies one base away. The data were taken from a study of glioma-infiltrating T cells (dated by TCRdb to 2016 to 2017). At the level of the whole study: The study sequenced TCR alpha- and beta-chain repertoires from glioma tissue, from non-neoplastic brain tissue and from matched peripheral blood mononuclear cells. The paired cohort comprised three low-grade glioma patients, roughly 8 primary glioblastoma patients and three non-glioma patients contributing non-neoplastic brain tissue. To measure how far tissue and blood T-cell populations diverged, each tissue-infiltrating repertoire was compared against the peripheral blood repertoire of the same patient. What the study reported, not specific to this receptor: In non-neoplastic patients, VJ-independent divergence between tissue and blood fell below expectation, whereas in all gliomas, and especially in low-grade gliomas, the divergence rose above expectation. Group comparisons rested on small numbers: three non-neoplastic, three low-grade glioma and eight glioblastoma patients. Very few CDR3 sequences were shared between tissue and blood, attributed to high CDR3 diversity and limited sampling.

TCR alpha and beta CDR3 regions were amplified with the iRepertoire nested amplicon-rescue multiplex PCR (arm-PCR) platform from RNA. One-step reverse transcription and amplification used roughly 95-400 ng of tissue mRNA or PBMC total RNA as input. After bead purification, a secondary multiplex PCR added Illumina adapters, and libraries were gel-purified between 200 and 400 bp. Demultiplexing relied on internal 6-nucleotide barcodes carried by the libraries. Sequencing of the libraries was done on an Illumina MiSeq using 2x220 or 2x250 nucleotide paired-end reads. The authors' analysis ran thus. FLASH 1.2.11 was used to merge paired reads, and BWA-MEM then aligned the reads to the GRCh37 human genome before TRA and TRB reads were extracted. An IMGT-derived reference of cassette sequences and CDR3 motifs, with pseudogenes included, was used for V and J assignment. Three-frame translation of reads was performed, and productive CDR3s were defined as those with a C...FGXG motif and no stop codons. Unique combinations of V-J cassette pair and CDR3 amino acid sequence were defined as clonotypes. Filtering of reads was based on Hamming distance, with the threshold set by the sequence error rate of each sample in mapped regions. TCRdb reprocessed the public reads (quality trimming at Q25 with fastp, clone calling with MiXCR) and kept in-frame beta chains. Rows are unified per CDR3 protein, each entry keeping the most common DNA and genes. The V and J calls here are based on TCRdb, not the publication. Counted in this sample were approximately 190,000 distinct CDR3 sequences; 32% of them appeared once. Around 21% of the sample comes from the top ten.

V is pared back by 7 bases and J by 6 bases, with 19 bases lying between the germline termini. According to the germline V gene, CDR1 reads SGHTA and CDR2 reads FQGNSA. The CDR3 has 14 amino acids, counting the end cysteine and phenylalanine. The DNA shown is the 42-base CDR3, in frame from base 1. Sequencing was carried out using glioma tissue, nonneoplastic brain tissue, or PBMCs (not recorded which). The chain uses TRBV7-2 and TRBJ2-7; D gene: possibly TRBD2, on 6 matching bases. The clonotype was recovered from a human donor with low-grade glioma or glioblastoma, undergoing nonglioma brain surgery, or in good health (not recorded which). The DNA is as follows: TGTGCCAGCACCCCCGGCGGAGGGCCCCCCGAGCAGTACTTC. This yields the protein CASTPGGGPPEQYF.